These T cell receptor beta chains were read from a single sample in a study of cytomegalovirus exposure and HLA in healthy donors. TCRdb's table, derived via immunoSEQ multiplex PCR, lists solely in-frame clones and lacks some. The sample has about 150,000 clones, less than 95% seen once. The specimen was PBMCs. These receptors were taken from a man between 18 and 35 years old in good health and CMV-seropositive. CDR3s include the opening cysteine and the closing phenylalanine or tryptophan. A D gene is named only where the DNA matches it firmly. A row's size may be missing; if present it is once, few, many or a size class.

v_gene	j_gene	d_gene	abundance	CDR3nt	CDR3aa
TRBV4-2	TRBJ2-5	TRBD1	once	TGTGCCAGCAGCAATAACTACAGGGGCCAAGAGACCCAGTACTTC	CASSNNYRGQETQYF
TRBV27	TRBJ2-1	.	.	TGTGCCAGCTCCCAGGATCCTGTCTACAATGAGCAGTTCTTC	CASSQDPVYNEQFF
TRBV13	TRBJ2-1	TRBD2	.	TGTGCCAGCAGCTTAATAGCGGGAGGGAATGAGCAGTTCTTC	CASSLIAGGNEQFF
TRBV5-1	TRBJ1-3	.	.	TGCGCCAGCAGCTTGGAAGGGCAGGGGTCTGGAAACACCATATATTTT	CASSLEGQGSGNTIYF
TRBV2	TRBJ2-1	.	.	TGTGCCAGCAGCCGGGACTACAATGAGCAGTTCTTC	CASSRDYNEQFF
TRBV4-2	TRBJ2-5	.	once	TGTGCCAGCAGCCAAGCTCAGGAGACCCAGTACTTC	CASSQAQETQYF
TRBV7-8	TRBJ1-2	TRBD1	.	TGTGCCAGCAGCCCACGGACAGGGAGGGCCTATGGCTACACCTTC	CASSPRTGRAYGYTF
TRBV28	TRBJ1-1	TRBD1	.	TGTGCCAGCAGTTTATGGGGGACAGGGAGGGACACTGAAGCTTTCTTT	CASSLWGTGRDTEAFF
TRBV19	TRBJ1-2	TRBD1	.	TGTGCCAGTAGTATGGTAGGCGGGACAGGAGTCCATGGCTACACCTTC	CASSMVGGTGVHGYTF
TRBV5-6	TRBJ2-7	TRBD2	.	TGTGCCAGCAGCTCCACGGATCTAGCGGGGGCCTACGAGCAGTACTTC	CASSSTDLAGAYEQYF
TRBV2	TRBJ1-4	TRBD1	.	TGTGCCAGCAGCGGGCAGGGGGTTGAAAAACTGTTTTTT	CASSGQGVEKLFF
TRBV21-1	TRBJ2-7	.	.	TGTGCCAGCAGCAAACCTCAGACTAGCGGATACTCCTACGAGCAGTACTTC	CASSKPQTSGYSYEQYF
TRBV28	TRBJ1-2	.	.	TGTGCCAGCAGTCTCCGACAAAACTATGGCTACACCTTC	CASSLRQNYGYTF
TRBV5-1	TRBJ2-5	TRBD2	.	TGCGCCAGCAGCTTGGGTCCAGCGGGAGGTGAAGGAACCCAGTACTTC	CASSLGPAGGEGTQYF
TRBV27	TRBJ1-2	TRBD1	.	TGTGCCAGCAGTTGGCGGCAGGGGGCCATACCCTACTATGGCTACACCTTC	CASSWRQGAIPYYGYTF
TRBV7-7	TRBJ2-5	TRBD2	.	TGTGCCAGCAGCTTGTCTGTGGGAGGGCCTGAGACCCAGTACTTC	CASSLSVGGPETQYF
TRBV7-9	TRBJ2-7	.	.	TGTGCCAGCAGCTACCAGGTGCCGGGAGTTACTCGCGAGCAGTACTTC	CASSYQVPGVTREQYF
TRBV29-1	TRBJ2-5	TRBD1	few	TGCAGCGTTGACGGCAGGGGGCAAGAGACCCAGTACTTC	CSVDGRGQETQYF
TRBV29-1	TRBJ2-3	.	few	TGCAGCGCTGCCCGACAGGTTAGCACAGATACGCAGTATTTT	CSAARQVSTDTQYF
TRBV19	TRBJ1-5	.	.	TGTGCCAGCAAGTATGCAGGGTTTCAGCCCCAGCATTTT	CASKYAGFQPQHF
TRBV6-1	TRBJ2-7	.	.	TGTGCCAGCAGGATGGGGAGGTCGGTTGGCGAGCAGTACTTC	CASRMGRSVGEQYF
TRBV5-5	TRBJ1-2	.	.	TGTGCCAGCAGCTCCCAAGTTCGGGGCTATGGCTACACCTTC	CASSSQVRGYGYTF
TRBV5-4	TRBJ2-3	TRBD1	.	TGTGCCAGCAGCGTTTATCGGGACAGGCCGTATTTT	CASSVYRDRPYF
TRBV7-8	TRBJ2-6	TRBD2	.	TGTGCCAGCAGGGAAGCGGGACTAGATTTCTCTGGGGCCAACGTCCTGACTTTC	CASREAGLDFSGANVLTF
TRBV5-1	TRBJ2-3	TRBD2	.	TGCGCCAGCAGCTTTTCCCTCCTTACACAACTAGCGGGAGGTTGGGATACGCAGTATTTT	CASSFSLLTQLAGGWDTQYF
TRBV5-4	TRBJ2-1	TRBD1	.	TGTGCCAGCAGCTTTGGACAGGGCGATGAGCAGTTCTTC	CASSFGQGDEQFF
TRBV2	TRBJ1-1	.	.	TGTGCCAGAGGGGGAGGGGGGAACACTGAAGCTTTCTTT	CARGGGGNTEAFF
TRBV28	TRBJ1-5	.	.	TGTGCCAGCAGCACCGGGATGTATCAGCCCCAGCATTTT	CASSTGMYQPQHF
TRBV9	TRBJ2-3	.	.	TGTGCCAGCAGCGTAACAGCCAGCACAGATACGCAGTATTTT	CASSVTASTDTQYF
TRBV27	TRBJ2-7	TRBD1	.	TGTGCCAGCAGTCCAAGACAGGGATACGAGCAGTACTTC	CASSPRQGYEQYF
TRBV7-9	TRBJ2-5	.	.	TGTGCCAGCAGCTCAACCGGACTCCAAGAGACCCAGTACTTC	CASSSTGLQETQYF
TRBV11-2	TRBJ2-3	.	.	TGTGCCAGCACCACCCAGGGGGCGGGAGCTATAGATACGCAGTATTTT	CASTTQGAGAIDTQYF
TRBV6-5	TRBJ2-1	TRBD2	.	TGTGCCAGCAGTTACTCTGGACTAGCACCCCACAATGAGCAGTTCTTC	CASSYSGLAPHNEQFF
TRBV2	TRBJ2-4	TRBD2	.	TGTGCCAGCAGTTCCACCGGTAGCGGGAGGTCAAACATTCAGTACTTC	CASSSTGSGRSNIQYF
TRBV5-1	TRBJ2-7	.	.	TGCGCCAGCAGCTTGGCCGGGATCTACGAGCAGTACTTC	CASSLAGIYEQYF
TRBV28	TRBJ1-5	.	.	TGTGCCAGCAGGCCCGGGCAGGGTCAGCCCCAGCATTTT	CASRPGQGQPQHF
TRBV7-9	TRBJ1-3	TRBD1	.	TGTGCCAGCAGCTTGACAGGGTCTGGAAACACCATATATTTT	CASSLTGSGNTIYF
TRBV19	TRBJ2-5	.	.	TGTGCCAGTAGTACATCACGACCCACAGGACCCGGGGAGACCCAGTACTTC	CASSTSRPTGPGETQYF
TRBV7-8	TRBJ1-5	TRBD1	once	TGTGCCAGCAGCCGTAGGCCAGGGGGGAGCAATCAGCCCCAGCATTTT	CASSRRPGGSNQPQHF
TRBV11-2	TRBJ2-5	TRBD2	.	TGTGCCAGCAGCTTAGCCAGCGGGAGGGCCTGGGAGACCCAGTACTTC	CASSLASGRAWETQYF
TRBV28	TRBJ1-2	.	.	TGTGCCAGCAGTCTCGACAGGACCTATGGCTACACCTTC	CASSLDRTYGYTF
TRBV5-1	TRBJ2-2	.	.	TGCGCCAGCAGCTTGCAGACTACCGGGGAGCTGTTTTTT	CASSLQTTGELFF
TRBV28	TRBJ2-3	TRBD2	.	TGTGCCAGTATCGGGACTAGCGGGCCCCTCACAGATACGCAGTATTTT	CASIGTSGPLTDTQYF
TRBV9	TRBJ2-2	.	.	TGTGCCAGCAGCGGAGGGAATTTAGGCACCGGGGAGCTGTTTTTT	CASSGGNLGTGELFF
TRBV5-4	TRBJ1-1	.	.	TGTGCCAGCAGCCCATGGGTCGGGGTGAACACTGAAGCTTTCTTT	CASSPWVGVNTEAFF
TRBV21-1	TRBJ1-1	.	.	TGTGCCAGCAGCAAACGAAACCGCGTGCGGGGTGTCGGCACTGAAGCTTTCTTT	CASSKRNRVRGVGTEAFF
TRBV10-3	TRBJ2-5	TRBD2	.	TGTGCCGCGGGGAGGGCCCCCGAGACCCAGTACTTC	CAAGRAPETQYF
TRBV7-6	TRBJ2-1	TRBD2	.	TGTGCCAGCAGCTTGTCAGCGGGAAGACACAATGAGCAGTTCTTC	CASSLSAGRHNEQFF
TRBV4-1	TRBJ2-1	TRBD2	.	TGCGCCAGCAGCTCCCCGACTAGCGGGACCTACAATGAGCAGTTCTTC	CASSSPTSGTYNEQFF
TRBV25-1	TRBJ2-3	.	.	TGTGCCAGCAGTCCTGAACGGGATACGCAGTATTTT	CASSPERDTQYF
TRBV28	TRBJ1-1	TRBD1	.	TGTGCCAGCAGCTTAAACCCGACAGGGCCATTGAACACTGAAGCTTTCTTT	CASSLNPTGPLNTEAFF
TRBV5-1	TRBJ1-4	TRBD1	.	TGCGCCAGCAGCTTGTACAGGGGAGAGGAAAAACTGTTTTTT	CASSLYRGEEKLFF
TRBV5-1	TRBJ1-2	.	.	TGCGCCAGCAGCTCCGGCTCAGGCCAAACTAACTATGGCTACACCTTC	CASSSGSGQTNYGYTF
TRBV27	TRBJ2-5	.	.	TGTGCCAGCGGCTACGGAGGAGAGACCCAGTACTTC	CASGYGGETQYF